The rows below give T cell receptor beta chains drawn from one sample of a study of cytomegalovirus exposure and HLA in healthy donors. Here immunoSEQ multiplex PCR was the method, and the copy in TCRdb shows in-frame clones only, minus some. The table records more than 75,000 clones, approximately 75% of them present only once. Sequencing used PBMCs. Source of these receptors: a middle-aged woman in good health and CMV-seronegative. CDR3s include the opening cysteine and the closing phenylalanine or tryptophan. A D gene is named only where the DNA matches it firmly. Clone size, where shown, is once, few, many, or a class for clones that have expanded.

J gene	CDR3 length	clone size	D gene	V gene	CDR3 protein	CDR3 DNA
TRBJ2-1	15	.	.	TRBV9	CASSPLGRLFNEQFF	TGTGCCAGCAGCCCTCTTGGTAGACTATTCAATGAGCAGTTCTTC
TRBJ2-1	14	.	TRBD1	TRBV7-2	CASSTGTAYGEQFF	TGTGCCAGCAGCACCGGGACAGCCTACGGTGAGCAGTTCTTC
TRBJ1-2	13	.	.	TRBV19	CASSKLPGYGYTF	TGTGCCAGTAGTAAACTGCCGGGCTATGGCTACACCTTC
TRBJ1-5	13	few	.	TRBV30	CAWTPPRGQPQHF	TGTGCCTGGACCCCCCCAAGGGGCCAGCCCCAGCATTTT
TRBJ1-6	17	once	.	TRBV5-1	CASSLGSGPSYNSPLNF	TGCGCCAGCAGCTTGGGGTCAGGGCCCTCCTATAATTCACCCCTCAACTTT
TRBJ2-5	16	.	.	TRBV6-6	CASSPAPGVRQETQYF	TGTGCCAGCAGCCCTGCCCCGGGGGTTCGTCAAGAGACCCAGTACTTC
TRBJ2-3	15	.	TRBD2	TRBV5-1	CASSLTSGGADTQYF	TGCGCCAGCAGCTTGACTAGCGGGGGTGCAGATACGCAGTATTTT
TRBJ1-1	14	.	.	TRBV5-1	CASSPEPLFGQAFF	TGCGCCAGCAGCCCCGAGCCCCTCTTCGGTCAAGCTTTCTTT
TRBJ1-2	11	.	.	TRBV29-1	CSVYDSYGYTF	TGCAGCGTCTACGACAGCTATGGCTACACCTTC
TRBJ2-1	15	few	.	TRBV5-1	CASSPDGGTYNEQFF	TGCGCCAGCAGCCCGGACGGAGGAACCTACAATGAGCAGTTCTTC
TRBJ1-6	15	.	TRBD1	TRBV5-1	CASSIGTGSESPLHF	TGCGCCAGCAGCATAGGGACAGGGAGCGAATCACCCCTCCACTTT
TRBJ2-7	16	.	.	TRBV18	CASSTPRGFSSYEQYF	TGTGCCAGCTCAACACCCCGAGGGTTTAGCTCCTACGAGCAGTACTTC
TRBJ2-3	14	.	TRBD2	TRBV6-4	CASSSSGGADTQYF	TGTGCCAGCAGTTCTAGCGGGGGCGCAGATACGCAGTATTTT
TRBJ1-1	14	.	TRBD1	TRBV7-2	CASLGTGAGTEAFF	TGTGCCAGCTTGGGGACAGGAGCGGGGACTGAAGCTTTCTTT
TRBJ1-5	15	.	.	TRBV7-2	CASSRGGAGEQPQHF	TGTGCCAGCAGCCGCGGGGGGGCTGGAGAGCAGCCCCAGCATTTT
TRBJ2-7	15	.	TRBD1	TRBV19	CASSITGTGGYEQYF	TGTGCCAGTAGTATCACCGGGACAGGGGGTTACGAGCAGTACTTC
TRBJ2-3	14	.	.	TRBV7-6	CASSAGLITDTQYF	TGTGCCAGCAGCGCGGGACTGATCACAGATACGCAGTATTTT
TRBJ2-5	12	.	.	TRBV5-1	CASSDRQETQYF	TGCGCCAGCAGCGACAGACAAGAGACCCAGTACTTC
TRBJ1-6	17	.	.	TRBV7-2	CASSTRRGGPYNSPLHF	TGTGCCAGCAGCACCCGAAGGGGGGGACCCTATAATTCACCCCTCCACTTT
TRBJ2-2	16	.	.	TRBV2	CASSAHQTANTGELFF	TGTGCCAGCAGCGCTCATCAGACAGCGAACACCGGGGAGCTGTTTTTT
TRBJ2-3	14	.	.	TRBV19	CASSVQGTSDTQYF	TGTGCCAGTAGTGTGCAGGGTACTTCAGATACGCAGTATTTT
TRBJ2-1	14	.	TRBD2	TRBV4-2	CASSQDPPSGGGFF	TGTGCCAGCAGCCAAGATCCTCCTAGCGGGGGCGGGTTCTTC
TRBJ1-5	16	.	.	TRBV23-1	CASSQSEGTSNQPQNF	TGCGCCAGCAGTCAATCGGAGGGCACCAGCAATCAGCCCCAGAATTTT
TRBJ1-1	16	.	TRBD1	TRBV6-5	CASSFRMTGGHTEAFF	TGTGCCAGCAGTTTCCGAATGACAGGGGGCCACACTGAAGCTTTCTTT
TRBJ2-7	11	few	.	TRBV6-1	CASSPAYEQYF	TGTGCCAGCAGCCCCGCCTACGAGCAGTACTTC
TRBJ2-2	13	.	.	TRBV5-1	CASTETPSAELFF	TGCGCCAGCACGGAGACGCCCAGCGCGGAGCTGTTTTTT
TRBJ1-5	17	.	TRBD1	TRBV15	CATSWTGGSGGNQPQHF	TGTGCCACCAGCTGGACAGGGGGCTCCGGTGGCAATCAGCCCCAGCATTTT
TRBJ2-3	14	few	TRBD2	TRBV7-3	CASSLGTRVDTQYF	TGTGCCAGCAGCTTAGGGACTAGGGTAGATACGCAGTATTTT
TRBJ1-5	15	.	.	TRBV7-9	CASSRGFNSNQPQHF	TGTGCCAGCAGCCGGGGGTTCAATAGCAATCAGCCCCAGCATTTT
TRBJ1-2	14	.	.	TRBV19	CASSMEGTYYGYTF	TGTGCCAGTAGTATGGAGGGGACCTACTATGGCTACACCTTC
TRBJ2-2	15	.	TRBD1	TRBV5-1	CASSSGTGNTGELFF	TGCGCCAGCAGCTCCGGGACAGGGAACACCGGGGAGCTGTTTTTT
TRBJ1-1	16	.	TRBD1	TRBV30	CAWSVSFGQGKVKAFF	TGTGCCTGGAGTGTATCTTTCGGACAGGGCAAAGTGAAAGCTTTCTTT
TRBJ2-3	14	.	TRBD1	TRBV9	CASSGTGPPDTQYF	TGTGCCAGCAGCGGGACAGGGCCACCAGATACGCAGTATTTT
TRBJ1-6	15	.	.	TRBV27	CASSIGRDYNSPLHF	TGTGCCAGCAGTATCGGACGGGACTATAATTCACCCCTCCACTTT
TRBJ2-7	13	.	TRBD1	TRBV29-1	CSVRQGAVYEQYF	TGCAGCGTTCGACAGGGGGCGGTCTACGAGCAGTACTTC
TRBJ2-3	15	.	TRBD2	TRBV9	CASSVGSGATDTQYF	TGTGCCAGCAGCGTAGGTAGCGGGGCCACAGATACGCAGTATTTT
TRBJ2-7	12	.	.	TRBV19	CASSINNYEQYF	TGTGCCAGTAGTATTAACAACTACGAGCAGTACTTC
TRBJ2-5	17	.	TRBD2	TRBV28	CASSVGTSGGREETQYF	TGTGCCAGCAGCGTCGGGACTAGCGGGGGGCGTGAGGAGACCCAGTACTTC
TRBJ2-1	16	few	.	TRBV7-3	CASSSPMLGGYNEQFF	TGTGCCAGCAGCTCACCCATGCTCGGCGGCTACAATGAGCAGTTCTTC
TRBJ2-5	14	.	.	TRBV5-6	CASSLAGWEETQYF	TGTGCCAGCAGCTTGGCAGGGTGGGAAGAGACCCAGTACTTC
TRBJ1-2	14	.	.	TRBV5-1	CASSDQTGNYGYTF	TGCGCCAGCAGCGACCAGACGGGTAACTATGGCTACACCTTC
TRBJ2-3	18	.	TRBD1	TRBV18	CASSPSRSTGGGTDTQYF	TGTGCCAGCTCACCCTCCAGGTCGACAGGGGGCGGAACAGATACGCAGTATTTT
TRBJ1-3	13	few	TRBD1	TRBV7-2	CASSLGQGNTIYF	TGTGCCAGCAGCTTGGGACAGGGGAACACCATATATTTT
TRBJ1-5	15	.	.	TRBV10-3	CAISERLRGNQPQHF	TGTGCCATCAGTGAGAGGTTGAGGGGCAATCAGCCCCAGCATTTT
TRBJ1-5	14	.	.	TRBV6-5	CASSYSGSYQPQHF	TGTGCCAGCAGTTACTCGGGCAGCTATCAGCCCCAGCATTTT
TRBJ2-6	18	.	TRBD1	TRBV5-6	CASSLVIGTGSGANVLTF	TGTGCCAGCAGCTTGGTAATTGGGACAGGGTCTGGGGCCAACGTCCTGACTTTC
TRBJ2-7	14	.	.	TRBV4-1	CASSQQISPYEQYF	TGCGCCAGCAGCCAGCAGATCTCCCCCTACGAGCAGTACTTC
TRBJ2-3	15	.	.	TRBV18	CASSPLAVSTDTQYF	TGTGCCAGCTCACCACTGGCGGTGAGCACAGATACGCAGTATTTT
TRBJ1-5	14	.	TRBD1	TRBV7-9	CASSLTGEAQPQHF	TGTGCCAGCAGCCTGACAGGGGAGGCGCAGCCCCAGCATTTT
TRBJ2-7	15	.	TRBD1	TRBV28	CASSLPGTGSYEQYF	TGTGCCAGCAGTTTGCCCGGGACAGGCTCCTACGAGCAGTACTTC
TRBJ2-7	14	.	.	TRBV7-2	CASSPNRRVHEQYF	TGTGCCAGCAGTCCGAATCGCAGGGTCCACGAGCAGTACTTC
TRBJ2-1	16	.	TRBD2	TRBV29-1	CSVRGLAGVSYNEQFF	TGCAGCGTCAGGGGACTAGCGGGAGTCTCCTACAATGAGCAGTTCTTC
TRBJ2-1	16	.	.	TRBV5-4	CASSASEGFPLNEQFF	TGTGCCAGCAGCGCCTCCGAGGGTTTTCCGCTCAATGAGCAGTTCTTC
TRBJ2-2	13	.	TRBD1	TRBV5-6	CASSLGDSGELFF	TGTGCCAGCAGCTTGGGGGACAGCGGGGAGCTGTTTTTT
TRBJ1-5	14	.	.	TRBV2	CASSEGAGPLAQNF	TGTGCCAGCAGTGAAGGTGCAGGGCCTTTGGCCCAGAATTTT
TRBJ2-7	15	.	TRBD1	TRBV6-5	CASSYRTGKSYEQYF	TGTGCCAGCAGTTACCGGACAGGGAAGTCCTACGAGCAGTACTTC
TRBJ2-3	16	.	TRBD2	TRBV9	CASSASSGVLGGTQYF	TGTGCCAGCAGCGCCAGTAGCGGGGTCCTGGGAGGTACGCAGTATTTT
TRBJ2-7	14	.	TRBD2	TRBV7-6	CASSSLTLAGEQYF	TGTGCCAGCAGCTCTCTGACACTAGCGGGCGAGCAGTACTTC